The 18 T cell receptor beta chains listed next were all sequenced from one sample in a study of Ad26.COV2.S vaccination and SARS-CoV-2 variants. Clones were sequenced by immunoSEQ multiplex PCR, and TCRdb holds only the in-frame ones, with some missing. In the table there are approximately 340,000 clones, 92% of which are singletons. Sequencing was performed on peripheral blood, taken after recovery from COVID-19. These receptors originate from a human donor who had recovered from COVID-19.

The chain recombines TRBV4-1 with TRBJ2-7, with a weak D call TRBD2 (5 bases). The V gene's germline CDR1 is MGHRA and CDR2 YSYEKL. The V end was cut by 0 bases, the J end by 3 bases, with 12 bases between. There are 15 residues in the CDR3. The CDR3 sequence is CASSQERKAVYEQYF. Here the CDR3 DNA reads TGCGCCAGCAGCCAAGAAAGGAAAGCGGTCTACGAGCAGTACTTC.

The chain joins TRBV2 to TRBJ1-1; tentatively, D is TRBD1 (6 bases). The V and J ends lost 1 base and 11 bases respectively, with 14 bases between them. The CDR3 is made up of 13 amino acids. From germline, CDR1 is SNHLY and CDR2 FYNNEI. The CDR3 DNA follows: TGTGCCAGCAGTGAAGTAGGGGGACGGGTGGCTTTCTTT. Protein sequence: CASSEVGGRVAFF.

The rearrangement uses TRBV7-6 and TRBJ1-1, with a weak D call TRBD1 (6 bases). V gave up 4 bases and J gave up 2 bases, with 11 bases separating them. Germline V gene lookup returns CDR1 SGHVS and CDR2 FNYEAQ. The CDR3 is made up of 14 amino acids. The CDR3 DNA sequence: TGTGCCAGCAGCTCCTACAGGGATAACACTGAAGCTTTCTTT. Translated: CASSSYRDNTEAFF.

V usage is TRBV11-2 and J usage is TRBJ2-4; 7 nucleotides align to TRBD1. This CDR3 region has 15 residues. J lost 4 bases, V lost 0 bases, and 3 bases had no gene match. Germline V gene lookup returns CDR1 SGHAT and CDR2 FQNNGV. The CDR3 nucleotides read TGTGCCAGCAGCTTAGATCACAGGGGAAAAAACATTCAGTACTTC. Translation gives CASSLDHRGKNIQYF.

This clone was seen once. The chain carries TRBV13 and TRBJ1-1, with D maybe TRBD1 (5 bases). Germline assignment: CDR1 PRHDT and CDR2 FYEKMQ (reference sequence). Trimming removed 0 bases from V and 0 bases from J, with 11 bases in between. The CDR3 spans 16 residues. Here the CDR3 DNA reads TGTGCCAGCAGCTTAGGGGCCACAGGAGTGAACACTGAAGCTTTCTTT. Residues: CASSLGATGVNTEAFF.

There are many counts of this clone. The genes are TRBV14 and TRBJ1-6; D unresolved. Trimming stripped 0 bases from V and 13 bases from J, with 10 bases between. CDR3 length: 13 amino acids. Germline CDR1 and CDR2: SGHDN and FVKESK. The CDR3 sequence is CASSQDVVLPLHF. The CDR3 bases are TGTGCCAGCAGCCAAGACGTCGTTCTGCCCCTCCACTTT.

The gene calls are TRBV9 and TRBJ2-5; TRBD2 aligns across 7 bases. J gave up 7 bases and V 0 bases, and 9 bases lay outside the gene matches. The length of the CDR3 is 15 residues. Germline assignment: CDR1 SGDLS and CDR2 YYNGEE. The DNA for the CDR3 is TGTGCCAGCAGCGTAGCCCCCACCCCGGGAGGGACCCAGTACTTC. Translating gives CASSVAPTPGGTQYF.

V and J are TRBV5-1 and TRBJ1-1; no definite D call. Germline V lookup: CDR1 SGHRS, CDR2 YFSETQ. V lost 3 bases, J lost 1 base, and 13 bases lay in between. The CDR3 extends over 15 amino acids. The CDR3 DNA reads TGCGCCAGCAGCTCGGAGCCGGCGGGGAACACTGAAGCTTTCTTT. Translation: CASSSEPAGNTEAFF. Filled out from reference TRBV5-1 and TRBJ1-1, the complete variable domain reads KAGVTQTPRYLIKTRGQQVTLSCSPISGHRSVSWYQQTPGQGLQFLFEYFSETQRNKGNFPGRFSGRQFSNSRSEMNVSTLELGDSALYLCASSSEPAGNTEAFFGQGTRLTVV.

Concerning this clone: The same CDR3 also results from other DNA sequences found in this sample. This chain uses TRBV9 with TRBJ1-5; D uncertain. The CDR3 is 14 residues long. V lost 0 bases and J lost 4, with 8 bases in between. CDR1 is SGDLS, CDR2 YYNGEE, per germline. The CDR3 loop reads CASSVGGGNQPQHF. DNA for the CDR3: TGTGCCAGCAGCGTAGGGGGAGGTAATCAGCCCCAGCATTTT.

This sequence joins TRBV7-8 and TRBJ2-7, with 7 bases identical to TRBD1. This CDR3 has 14 residues. V lost 1 base and J lost 6; bases outside the gene matches: 6. CDR1 is SGHVS and CDR2 is FQNEAQ in the germline V gene. The CDR3 DNA is TGTGCCAGCAGCTTAGGACAGGGTGGGTCCGAGCAGTACTTC. It encodes CASSLGQGGSEQYF.

The chain links TRBV7-8 to TRBJ2-7, with 8 positions matching TRBD2. The CDR3 extends over 13 amino acids. Germline trimming cut 8 bases from V and 4 bases from J; bases unmatched to any gene: 7. Looked up from germline, CDR1 is SGHVS and CDR2 is FQNEAQ. CDR3 bases: TGTGCCAGCCGGCGGGGGGACCTATACGAGCAGTACTTC. Protein: CASRRGDLYEQYF. Drawing the rest from reference TRBV7-8 and TRBJ2-7, the complete variable domain is GAGVSQSPRYKVAKRGQDVALRCDPISGHVSLFWYQQALGQGPEFLTYFQNEAQLDKSGLPSDRFFAERPEGSVSTLKIQRTQQEDSAVYLCASRRGDLYEQYFGPGTRLTVT.

The chain recombines TRBV7-2 with TRBJ1-5; 8 positions match TRBD1. The CDR3 is 16 amino acids. CDR1 is SGHTA and CDR2 is FQGNSA in the germline V gene. V shed 4 bases, J shed 2 bases, and the junction held 7 bases outside the gene matches. Here the CDR3 reads CASSSKADRGNQPQHF. The CDR3 DNA reads as TGTGCCAGCAGCTCAAAAGCGGACAGGGGCAATCAGCCCCAGCATTTT.

The gene calls are TRBV6-2 or TRBV6-3 and TRBJ1-2; no reliable D call. The CDR3 covers 12 residues. CDR1 MNHEY and CDR2 SVGEGT come from the germline V gene. Trimming removed 0 bases from V and 2 bases from J, with 1 base in between. The DNA for the CDR3 is TGTGCCAGCAGTTACTCGAACTATGGCTACACCTTC. Encoded protein: CASSYSNYGYTF.

This chain uses TRBV6-5 with TRBJ1-6, with D maybe TRBD1 (6 bases). This CDR3 is 16 amino acids long. Germline V gene data show CDR1 as MNHEY and CDR2 as SVGAGI. The ends were cut back, 1 base at V and 10 bases at J, with 17 bases in the middle. The CDR3 DNA is TGTGCCAGCAGTTACTGGGCGACAGGTCAAAACTCACCCCTCCACTTT. This encodes CASSYWATGQNSPLHF.

This sequence joins TRBV10-3 and TRBJ2-1; tentatively, D is TRBD2 (7 bases). The CDR3 spans 13 residues. The V and J ends lost 9 bases and 5 bases respectively, with 14 bases between them. Germline lookup yields CDR1 ENHRY and CDR2 SYGVKD. The CDR3, as DNA: TGTGCCATGGGGGCTAGCGGCAACAATGAGCAGTTCTTC. Translated: CAMGASGNNEQFF.

The V and J genes are TRBV4-1 and TRBJ2-1; the D is unclear. Trimming removed 0 bases at V and 7 bases at J, with 1 base between. Germline assignment: CDR1 MGHRA and CDR2 YSYEKL. The CDR3 is 11 residues long. The CDR3, as DNA: TGCGCCAGCAGCCAAGATAATGAGCAGTTCTTC. It translates to CASSQDNEQFF.

The CDR3 loop reads CASRPGTGVSGYTF. The CDR3 nucleotides are TGTGCTAGTCGGCCGGGGACAGGGGTAAGCGGCTACACCTTC. The chain couples TRBV12-5 to TRBJ1-2; 10 nucleotides align to TRBD1. The CDR3 has 14 amino acids. Germline V gene sequence: CDR1 LGHNT, CDR2 FRNRAP. V shed 8 bases, J shed 8 bases, and the junction held 11 bases outside the gene matches.

The rearrangement joins TRBV11-2 to TRBJ2-5; D unresolved. V was trimmed by 1 base and J by 5 bases, leaving 11 bases between them. The CDR3 covers 14 residues. The germline V gene encodes CDR1 SGHAT and CDR2 FQNNGV. The CDR3 sequence: CASSLGKGTETQYF. CDR3 bases: TGTGCCAGCAGCTTAGGTAAAGGAACGGAGACCCAGTACTTC.